The clone carrying this T cell receptor (beta chain) was seen once. The antigen is undetermined. This entry belongs to a study of OX40 agonist ivuxolimab in advanced cancers. Overall study context: At just under 85% male, the cohort had a mean age of approximately 60 years, ranging from roughly 20 to 79.

Produced via immunoSEQ multiplex PCR; TCRdb's table is partial and in-frame only. The table has 95,000 to 150,000 clones, roughly 95% seen once; the top ten hold 0.15% to 0.19%. The CDR3 has 14 residues. The germline V gene has CDR1 KGHSH and CDR2 LQKENI. V was clipped by 3 bases and J by 2 bases, with 11 bases between them. General study findings and limits: People who partly responded at 0.1-3.0 mg/kg had some of the least clonal expansion seen. Circulating CD4+ and CD8+ T cells showed clonal expansion by week 6 at 0.1 to 3.0 mg/kg. More expanded clones were found, on average, in CD8+ than in CD4+ T cells.

This sample comprised CD4+ or CD8+ T cells sorted from blood, obtained in a trial of the OX40 agonist ivuxolimab. J is TRBJ2-7 and V is TRBV18; D unclear. The TCR was taken from an adult with an advanced solid tumor such as melanoma, head and neck, liver or kidney cancer. In DNA form, the CDR3 reads TGTGCCAGCTCACCGCGTACTGGGACCTACGAGCAGTACTTC. It specifies CASSPRTGTYEQYF.